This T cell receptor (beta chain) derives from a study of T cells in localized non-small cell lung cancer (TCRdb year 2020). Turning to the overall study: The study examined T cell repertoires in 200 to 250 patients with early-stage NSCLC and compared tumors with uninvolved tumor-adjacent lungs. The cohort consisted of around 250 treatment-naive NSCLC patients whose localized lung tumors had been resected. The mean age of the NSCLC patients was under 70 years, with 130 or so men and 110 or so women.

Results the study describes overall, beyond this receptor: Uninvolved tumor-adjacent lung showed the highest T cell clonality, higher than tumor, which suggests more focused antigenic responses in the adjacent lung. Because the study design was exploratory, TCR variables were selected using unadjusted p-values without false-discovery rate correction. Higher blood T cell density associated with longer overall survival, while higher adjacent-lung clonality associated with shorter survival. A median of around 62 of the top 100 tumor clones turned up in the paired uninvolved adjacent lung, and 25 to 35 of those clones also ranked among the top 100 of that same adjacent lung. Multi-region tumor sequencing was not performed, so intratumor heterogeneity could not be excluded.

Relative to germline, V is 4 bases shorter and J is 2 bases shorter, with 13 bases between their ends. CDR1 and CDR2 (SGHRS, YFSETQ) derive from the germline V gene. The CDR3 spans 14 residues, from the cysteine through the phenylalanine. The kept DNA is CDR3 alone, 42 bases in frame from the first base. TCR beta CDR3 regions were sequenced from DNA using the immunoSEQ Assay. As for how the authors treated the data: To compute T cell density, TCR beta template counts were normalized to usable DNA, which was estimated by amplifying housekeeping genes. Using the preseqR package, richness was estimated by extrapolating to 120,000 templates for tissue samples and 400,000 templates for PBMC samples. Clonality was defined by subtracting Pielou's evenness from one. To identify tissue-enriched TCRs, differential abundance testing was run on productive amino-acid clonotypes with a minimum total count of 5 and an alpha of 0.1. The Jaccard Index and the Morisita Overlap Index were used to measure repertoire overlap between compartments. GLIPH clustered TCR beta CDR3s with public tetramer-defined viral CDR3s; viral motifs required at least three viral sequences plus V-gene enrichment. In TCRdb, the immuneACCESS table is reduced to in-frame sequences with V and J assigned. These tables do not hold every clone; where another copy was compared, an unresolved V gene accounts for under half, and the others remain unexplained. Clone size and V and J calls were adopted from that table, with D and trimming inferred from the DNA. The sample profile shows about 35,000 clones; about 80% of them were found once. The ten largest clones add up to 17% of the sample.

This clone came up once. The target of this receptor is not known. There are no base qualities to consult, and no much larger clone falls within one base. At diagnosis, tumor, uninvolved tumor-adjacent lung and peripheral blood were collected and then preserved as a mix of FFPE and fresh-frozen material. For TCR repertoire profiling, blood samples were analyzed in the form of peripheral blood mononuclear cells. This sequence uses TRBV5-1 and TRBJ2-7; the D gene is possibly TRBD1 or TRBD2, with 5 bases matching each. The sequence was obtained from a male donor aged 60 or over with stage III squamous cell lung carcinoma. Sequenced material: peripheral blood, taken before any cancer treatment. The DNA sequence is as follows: TGCGCCAGCAGCCTCCGGGACCCACCCTACGAGCAGTACTTC. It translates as CASSLRDPPYEQYF.